This passage covers 21 T cell receptor beta chains from one sample sequenced in a study of response to subunit inactivated influenza vaccine. TCRdb re-derived calls from the RT-PCR reads in MiXCR, one entry per CDR3 protein. Among 550,000 to 600,000 distinct CDR3 sequences listed, roughly 10% were seen once. Sequencing was performed on PBMCs from blood, taken on the day of vaccination. These TCRs come from a man aged 45-65 years who received an inactivated influenza vaccine.

This chain joins TRBV4-3 and TRBJ2-7, with D possibly being TRBD2 (7 bases). The CDR3 totals 14 residues. In germline, CDR1 is LGHNA, CDR2 YSLEER. The ends were cut back, 1 base at V and 6 bases at J, with 13 bases in the middle. The CDR3 DNA is TGCGCCAGCAGCCAAGTGGGGGGGCCCTGCGAGCAGTACTTC. Translated: CASSQVGGPCEQYF.

The CDR3 reads CSADLLAGVGDTQYF. CDR3 DNA: TGCAGTGCTGACCTGCTAGCGGGAGTGGGAGATACGCAGTATTTT. V gene TRBV20-1 combines with J gene TRBJ2-3; 10 positions agree with TRBD2. V trimming: 5 bases; J trimming: 5 bases; junction bases outside the gene matches: 10. This CDR3 is 15 amino acids long. Germline V lookup: CDR1 DFQATT, CDR2 SNEGSKA (reference sequence).

The rearrangement uses TRBV4-2 and TRBJ2-2; no clear D. V shed 1 base and J shed 1 base, with 10 bases lying between them. CDR1 is LGHNA and CDR2 is YNFKEQ in the germline V gene. The CDR3 is 16 residues long. CDR3: CASSQGSSLNTGELFF. The DNA of the CDR3 is TGTGCCAGCAGCCAAGGGAGCTCGCTGAACACCGGGGAGCTGTTTTTT.

The chain recombines TRBV7-9 with TRBJ2-1, with 8 bases aligning to TRBD2. The CDR3 spans 15 residues. The junction had 4 bases not matched to a gene; V was cut back by 2 bases and J by 4 bases. Germline CDR1 SEHNR, CDR2 FQNEAQ (reference sequence). CDR3 coding DNA: TGTGCCAGCAGCTTACCCGGGGGGGAATACAATGAGCAGTTCTTC. Its protein product is CASSLPGGEYNEQFF. Based on the CDR3 plus reference TRBV7-9 and TRBJ2-1, the full variable domain is DTGVSQNPRHKITKRGQNVTFRCDPISEHNRLYWYRQTLGQGPEFLTYFQNEAQLEKSRLLSDRFSAERPKGSFSTLEIQRTEQGDSAMYLCASSLPGGEYNEQFFGPGTRLTVL.

This clonotype showed up many times. V gene TRBV7-9 combines with J gene TRBJ2-5, with D maybe TRBD2 (5 bases). The CDR3 has 14 residues. Trimming took 3 bases from V and 7 from J, leaving 15 bases between them. Germline V lookup: CDR1 SEHNR, CDR2 FQNEAQ (reference sequence). CDR3 bases: TGTGCCAGCAGCTTTGGGGATCAAGGGAGGACCCAGTACTTC. It translates to CASSFGDQGRTQYF.

Note on this clonotype: This may be a read error: a much more frequent sequence differs by one nucleotide. J is TRBJ2-3 and V is TRBV7-9; the D is unclear. In germline, CDR1 is SEHNR, CDR2 FQNEAQ (reference sequence). The germline V and J ends were trimmed by 4 bases and 4 bases, with 6 bases remaining between them. This CDR3 comprises 12 residues. CDR3 bases: TGTGCCAGCAGCTCGACTTCAGATACGCAGTATTTT. It encodes CASSSTSDTQYF.

The chain links TRBV6-2 or TRBV6-3 to TRBJ2-2; TRBD1 agrees at 9 bases. The length of the CDR3 is 14 residues. V trimming: 4 bases; J trimming: 5 bases; junction bases outside the gene matches: 2. Germline CDR1 and CDR2: MNHEY and SVGEGT. For the CDR3, the DNA is TGTGCCAGCAGTTCCGGGACAGGGACCGGGGAGCTGTTTTTT. Translation: CASSSGTGTGELFF.

This clonotype came up many times. This chain uses TRBV7-9 with TRBJ2-1, with 11 bases aligning to TRBD2. CDR1 and CDR2 from the germline V gene are SEHNR and FQNEAQ (reference sequence). The CDR3 consists of 16 residues. V lost 3 bases and J lost 6; bases outside the gene matches: 7. The DNA for the CDR3 is TGTGCCAGCAGCTTCCCGGGACTAGCGGAAATCAATGAGCAGTTCTTC. Translated, it gives CASSFPGLAEINEQFF.

This clonotype appeared many times. The V call is TRBV2, the J call TRBJ2-1; no clear D. V was pared by 3 bases and J by 6 bases, with 12 bases between. The germline gives CDR1 SNHLY, CDR2 FYNNEI. This CDR3 is 14 amino acids long. The CDR3: CASSEELSSNEQFF. CDR3 bases: TGTGCCAGCAGTGAGGAACTCTCTTCCAATGAGCAGTTCTTC.

This clonotype appeared once. The rearrangement links TRBV20-1 to TRBJ1-2; maybe TRBD1 (6 bases). CDR1 is DFQATT, CDR2 SNEGSKA, per germline (reference sequence). There are 15 residues in the CDR3. V gave up 7 bases and J gave up 3 bases, with 21 bases separating them. This CDR3 reads CSVFPREQGDYGYTF. CDR3 DNA: TGCAGTGTTTTCCCGAGAGAACAGGGTGACTATGGCTACACCTTC.

The chain couples TRBV4-3 to TRBJ2-7; 13 bases fit TRBD2. The V and J ends lost 1 base and 3 bases, in that order; junction bases with no gene match: 3. The CDR3 contains 16 residues. Per the germline V gene, CDR1 is LGHNA and CDR2 is YSLEER. The CDR3 DNA follows: TGCGCCAGCAGCCAAGGACTAGCGGGAGGTGTCTACGAGCAGTACTTC. Translation: CASSQGLAGGVYEQYF.

The CDR3 DNA reads TGTGCCAGCAGCTCGGACGCGGGGGGCCAAGAGACCCAGTACTTC. Its protein product is CASSSDAGGQETQYF. The chain is built from TRBV7-2 and TRBJ2-5, with TRBD2 matching over 8 bases. The V segment lost 4 bases and the J segment 1 base; nucleotides outside the gene matches: 5. The CDR3 totals 15 residues. CDR1 and CDR2 from the germline V gene are SGHTA and FQGNSA. Together with reference TRBV7-2 and TRBJ2-5, the CDR3 gives the full variable domain: GAGVSQSPSNKVTEKGKDVELRCDPISGHTALYWYRQSLGQGLEFLIYFQGNSAPDKSGLPSDRFSAERTGGSVSTLTIQRTQQEDSAVYLCASSSDAGGQETQYFGPGTRLLVL.

The J gene is TRBJ2-7, the V gene TRBV5-1; perhaps TRBD2 as D (7 bases). V dropped 4 bases and J dropped 3 bases, with 14 bases sitting between them. CDR3 length equals 14 residues. Germline values: CDR1 SGHRS, CDR2 YFSETQ. CDR3 sequence: CASSKRDTYYEQYF. The CDR3 region has the DNA TGCGCCAGCAGCAAGCGGGACACCTACTACGAGCAGTACTTC.

This clonotype came up a few times. This chain joins TRBV15 and TRBJ2-7; 7 bases agree with TRBD1. From germline, CDR1 is LNHNV and CDR2 YYDKDF (reference sequence). This CDR3 contains 15 residues. V was clipped by 1 base and J by 1 base; unmatched bases: 4. The CDR3 DNA sequence: TGTGCCACCAGCAGAGGTGGGACAGAGTCCTACGAGCAGTACTTC. It encodes CATSRGGTESYEQYF.

The chain is built from TRBV11-2 and TRBJ2-3, with 11 positions matching TRBD2. Trimming cost V 5 bases and J 0 bases; bases outside gene matches: 10. Germline lookup yields CDR1 SGHAT and CDR2 FQNNGV. This CDR3 spans 18 amino acids. The CDR3 here is CASSPQTRTSGSTDTQYF. In DNA form, the CDR3 reads TGTGCCAGCAGCCCGCAAACCCGGACTAGCGGGAGCACAGATACGCAGTATTTT. The variable domain in full, completed from reference TRBV11-2 and TRBJ2-3, reads EAGVAQSPRYKIIEKRQSVAFWCNPISGHATLYWYQQILGQGPKLLIQFQNNGVVDDSQLPKDRFSAERLKGVDSTLKIQPAKLEDSAVYLCASSPQTRTSGSTDTQYFGPGTRLTVL.

This clonotype appeared many times. The chain has TRBV25-1 and TRBJ2-2; D unclear. This CDR3 is 15 amino acids long. Germline CDR1 reads MGHDK; CDR2 reads SYGVNS. V lost 0 bases, J lost 2 bases, and 7 bases lay in between. CDR3: CASSEYVGNTGELFF. The CDR3 coding sequence is TGTGCCAGCAGTGAATATGTCGGAAACACCGGGGAGCTGTTTTTT. Filled out from reference TRBV25-1 and TRBJ2-2, the complete variable domain reads EADIYQTPRYLVIGTGKKITLECSQTMGHDKMYWYQQDPGMELHLIHYSYGVNSTEKGDLSSESTVSRIRTEHFPLTLESARPSHTSQYLCASSEYVGNTGELFFGEGSRLTVL.

In this sample, this clonotype turned up many times. The chain links TRBV15 to TRBJ1-4; D uncertain. This CDR3 spans 13 amino acids. Trimming took off 5 bases at V and 0 bases at J, with 4 bases between the two ends. Germline CDR1 reads LNHNV; CDR2 reads YYDKDF (reference sequence). CDR3 in DNA: TGTGCCACCAGCTTTGCAACTAATGAAAAACTGTTTTTT. It codes for CATSFATNEKLFF.

This clonotype came up a few times. The chain is built from TRBV6-1 and TRBJ1-2, with a weak D call TRBD1 (6 bases). Per germline, CDR1 MNHNS and CDR2 SASEGT. The CDR3 loop spans 14 amino acids. The germline V and J ends were trimmed by 1 base and 3 bases, with 9 bases remaining between them. As DNA, the CDR3 is TGTGCCAGCAGTGAAGAGGGGGGGTACTATGGCTACACCTTC. It encodes CASSEEGGYYGYTF.

The chain has TRBV25-1 and TRBJ2-5, with a tentative D call TRBD2 (5 bases). In germline, CDR1 is MGHDK, CDR2 SYGVNS. V was shortened by 10 bases and J by 0 bases, with 18 bases between the two germline ends. CDR3 length equals 15 residues. The CDR3 here is CATTISPGNQETQYF. CDR3 nucleotides: TGTGCCACCACCATAAGCCCCGGGAACCAAGAGACCCAGTACTTC.

On this clonotype itself: An end of the junction differs from the germline gene, which may be a read error. The rearrangement links TRBV14 to TRBJ2-7; unclear D gene. Germline CDR1 SGHDN, CDR2 FVKESK. The length of the CDR3 is 14 residues. CDR3 DNA: TGTGCCAGCAGCCAAGACTCAGGCCTTAACGAGCACTACTTC. This codes for CASSQDSGLNEHYF.

This clonotype was recorded at least ten times. The V and J genes are TRBV4-3 and TRBJ2-2; the D gene is possibly TRBD1 (6 bases). Trimming took 3 bases from V and 7 from J, leaving 12 bases between them. CDR3 size: 14 residues. CDR1 LGHNA and CDR2 YSLEER come from the germline V gene. The CDR3 sequence is CASSQEQGIGELFF. In DNA form, the CDR3 reads TGCGCCAGCAGCCAGGAACAGGGAATCGGGGAGCTGTTTTTT.